This T cell receptor beta chain was recorded in a study of Graves' ophthalmopathy and Graves' hyperthyroidism. Broader study findings: Blood also harbored most expanded thyroid clonotypes above 0.001 frequency.

Germline V gene lookup returns CDR1 SGHTA and CDR2 FQGNSA. Trimming removed 1 base from V and 4 bases from J, with 14 bases in between. The CDR3 is made up of 17 amino acids. The sequenced template was RNA, covering the TCR beta CDR3 region. Following a first-round RT-PCR that used HTBI primers, a second-round multiplex PCR was carried out. TCRdb ran MiXCR on the multiplex PCR reads and lists one entry per CDR3 protein. The top ten hold around 4.6% of the sample, which has 580,000 or so distinct CDR3 sequences, roughly 39% seen once. This clonotype came up many times. Its antigen is currently unknown. This TCR derives from an adult man with Graves' hyperthyroidism. Input material: peripheral blood or thyroid tissue (not recorded which). V usage is TRBV7-2 and J usage is TRBJ1-6, with D unresolved. CDR3 DNA: TGTGCCAGCAGCTTAGACGCGGTGTGGAAATATAATTCACCCCTCCACTTT. Its protein product is CASSLDAVWKYNSPLHF. The full variable domain, with the rest looked up from reference TRBV7-2 and TRBJ1-6, is GAGVSQSPSNKVTEKGKDVELRCDPISGHTALYWYRQSLGQGLEFLIYFQGNSAPDKSGLPSDRFSAERTGGSVSTLTIQRTQQEDSAVYLCASSLDAVWKYNSPLHFGNGTRLTVT.